These 20 T cell receptor beta chains share one sample of origin, sequenced in a study of Graves' ophthalmopathy and Graves' hyperthyroidism. Amplified material comprised TCR beta CDR3 regions derived from RNA transcripts. An initial RT-PCR round employing HTBI primers preceded a second-round multiplex PCR. TCRdb redid the calling of the multiplex PCR reads with MiXCR, one entry per CDR3 protein. The sample consists of some 15,000 distinct CDR3 sequences, roughly 50% of them appearing once. The sample comprised peripheral blood. These receptors originate from a woman aged 25 to 45 with Graves' ophthalmopathy.

This clonotype has a single count. The chain has TRBV9 and TRBJ2-5, with 7 bases aligning to TRBD2. J gave up 13 bases and V 0 bases, and 6 bases lay outside the gene matches. Germline V CDR1 and CDR2: SGDLS, YYNGEE. The CDR3 is 12 amino acids. The CDR3 reads CASSVEAGELYF. The CDR3 nucleotides are TGTGCCAGCAGCGTAGAGGCGGGAGAACTGTACTTC.

This clonotype has a count of ten or more. The chain carries TRBV4-1 and TRBJ2-1; 7 nucleotides agree with TRBD2. This CDR3 has 20 residues. Unmatched junction bases numbered 14, after V lost 0 bases and J lost 0 bases. Germline CDR1 and CDR2: MGHRA and YSYEKL. In nucleotides, the CDR3 is TGCGCCAGCAGCCAAGAGAGGGGAAGTCCCGGGAGGAGCTCCTACAATGAGCAGTTCTTC. It codes for CASSQERGSPGRSSYNEQFF.

A remark on this clonotype: The conserved phenylalanine or tryptophan is not found at the CDR3 terminus, so this likely reflects a read error. The chain links TRBV5-4 to TRBJ2-7; 10 positions agree with TRBD2. The CDR3 has 14 amino acids. Unmatched junction bases numbered 6, after V lost 4 bases and J lost 5 bases. Germline assignment: CDR1 SGHNT and CDR2 YYREEE (reference sequence). Here the CDR3 DNA reads TGTGCCAGCAGCCGAAGACTAGCGGGTGACGAGCAGTACCTC. Its translation: CASSRRLAGDEQYL.

At least ten counts were recorded for this clonotype. This could be a read error, since a much larger clone is one nucleotide away. The CDR3 reads CASSRGSETQYF. The DNA for the CDR3 is TGTGCCAGCTCGAGGGGTAGTGAGACCCAGTACTTC. V usage is TRBV28 and J usage is TRBJ2-5; D assignment may be TRBD1 or TRBD2 (5 bases each). Germline CDR1 reads MDHEN; CDR2 reads SYDVKM. V gave up 8 bases and J gave up 5 bases, with 12 bases separating them. CDR3 length: 12 residues.

In this sample, this clonotype turned up many times. This chain uses TRBV20-1 with TRBJ1-6; D is perhaps TRBD1 (5 bases). The germline CDR1 and CDR2 sequences are DFQATT and SNEGSKA (reference sequence). The CDR3 is 13 residues long. Trimming shortened V by 3 bases and J by 9 bases, and 12 bases separated the two germline ends. In nucleotides, the CDR3 is TGCAGTGCTAGCGGGGGTGAAATTTCACCCCTCCACTTT. Residues: CSASGGEISPLHF.

This clonotype was seen only once. CDR3 DNA sequence: TGCGCCAGCAGCCAAGATCAGATCCGAGGGAGGGTGTGCAATGAGCAGTTCTTC. This encodes CASSQDQIRGRVCNEQFF. The chain has TRBV4-1 and TRBJ2-1, with TRBD2 identical over 7 bases. Germline CDR1 reads MGHRA; CDR2 reads YSYEKL. The V segment lost 0 bases and the J segment 6 bases; nucleotides outside the gene matches: 14. The CDR3 has 18 residues.

Note on this clonotype: It may be a read error: a sequence one base away is much more abundant. The rearrangement joins TRBV10-3 to TRBJ2-3; no reliable D call. The CDR3 consists of 13 residues. Germline CDR1 reads ENHRY; CDR2 reads SYGVKD. CDR3 loop: CAVSESRPALPYF. CDR3 sequence (DNA): TGTGCCGTCAGTGAGTCAAGACCCGCTCTGCCGTATTTT.

Points on this clonotype: The CDR3 ends on some other residue instead of the conserved phenylalanine or tryptophan, so this is likely a read error. It is unclear where the CDR3 begins or ends on the DNA, so no DNA is shown, and the CDR3 is as TCRdb lists it. The chain links TRBV7-7 to TRBJ2-5. Germline values: CDR1 SSHAT, CDR2 FNYEAQ (reference sequence). The CDR3 sequence runs 9 residues, both termini included. CDR3 sequence: CASRRQENT.

This clonotype has a handful of counts. The V and J genes are TRBV2 and TRBJ1-4, with 9 bases that match TRBD1. Trimming at V came to 5 bases and at J to 7 bases, leaving 5 bases not matched to a gene. This CDR3 spans 14 amino acids. Germline V CDR1 and CDR2: SNHLY, FYNNEI. The CDR3 here is CASSRTGVIEKLFF. The CDR3 DNA reads TGTGCCAGCAGTCGGACAGGGGTGATTGAAAAACTGTTTTTT.

The J gene is TRBJ2-3, the V gene TRBV7-2; 8 bases agree with TRBD1. The CDR3 loop spans 16 amino acids. CDR1 is SGHTA, CDR2 FQGNSA, per germline. After removal of 5 bases from V and 2 bases from J, the junction contained 9 bases not matched to a gene. The CDR3 is CASSTPGTGATDTQYF. The CDR3, as DNA: TGTGCCAGCAGCACCCCCGGGACAGGAGCCACAGATACGCAGTATTTT.

This clonotype was observed at least ten times. CDR3 protein: CASIKTSSSPLHF. CDR3 DNA sequence: TGTGCCAGCATCAAGACAAGTTCTTCACCCCTCCACTTT. V gene TRBV7-2 combines with J gene TRBJ1-6; no reliable D call. CDR3 size: 13 residues. Per germline, CDR1 SGHTA and CDR2 FQGNSA. Trimming removed 7 bases at V and 9 bases at J, with 13 bases between.

As for this clonotype: A read error may produce the germline difference seen at one junction end. This rearrangement joins TRBV7-7 to TRBJ2-2; perhaps D is TRBD1 or TRBD2 (6 bases each). Germline assignment: CDR1 SSHAT and CDR2 FNYEAQ (reference sequence). The CDR3 totals 18 residues. The CDR3 loop reads CASSLDDRTDRTTRELFF. The CDR3 DNA reads TGTGCCAGCAGCTTAGATGATAGGACAGACAGAACCACCCGGGAGTTGTTTTTT.

This chain links TRBV5-1 with TRBJ2-7; 7 nucleotides align to TRBD2. J was trimmed by 3 bases and V by 6 bases; bases with no gene match: 15. The germline CDR1 and CDR2 sequences are SGHRS and YFSETQ. The CDR3 has 16 residues. CDR3 bases: TGCGCCAGCACGGTGGCGGGAGCACGAGCGGGCTACGAGCAGTACTTC. Translated: CASTVAGARAGYEQYF.

This clonotype was recorded at least ten times. The chain uses TRBV19 and TRBJ2-7; D is perhaps TRBD1 or TRBD2 (6 bases each). The CDR3 runs to 14 residues. Germline values: CDR1 LNHDA, CDR2 SQIVND (reference sequence). The V end was cut by 7 bases, the J end by 2 bases, with 15 bases between. The CDR3 loop reads CASKSSEGAYEQYF. As DNA, the CDR3 is TGTGCCAGTAAATCGTCGGAGGGGGCCTACGAGCAGTACTTC.

Ten or more counts support this clonotype. This rearrangement joins TRBV6-5 to TRBJ2-2; D gene ambiguous. V lost 2 bases, J lost 0 bases, and 10 bases lay in between. The CDR3 totals 16 residues. CDR1 and CDR2 (germline): MNHEY, SVGAGI. CDR3 sequence reads: CASSYGQHANTGELFF. The CDR3 DNA reads as TGTGCCAGCAGTTACGGGCAACACGCGAACACCGGGGAGCTGTTTTTT.

The V gene is TRBV20-1, the J gene TRBJ2-7, with unresolved D. Trimming cost V 4 bases and J 2 bases, with 6 bases left between them. CDR1 and CDR2 from the germline V gene are DFQATT and SNEGSKA (reference sequence). The CDR3 sequence is 11 residues long. In DNA form, the CDR3 reads TGCAGTGCTAACAGAGCCTACGAGCAGTACTTC. This sequence encodes CSANRAYEQYF.

This clonotype is medium-sized (0.01 to 0.1%) by share. J is TRBJ1-5 and V is TRBV19, with 8 bases that match TRBD1. This CDR3 has 16 residues. From germline, CDR1 is LNHDA and CDR2 SQIVND (reference sequence). V shed 3 bases and J 6 bases; nucleotides not matched to a gene: 10. CDR3 amino acids: CASSIDGQGAGQPQHF. The CDR3 region has the DNA TGTGCCAGTAGTATCGATGGTCAGGGGGCTGGTCAGCCCCAGCATTTT.

The chain uses TRBV11-3 and TRBJ2-1; D is undetermined. Germline V lookup: CDR1 SGHNT, CDR2 YENEEA. This CDR3 contains 15 residues. V gave up 1 base and J gave up 0 bases, with 7 bases separating them. The DNA for the CDR3 is TGTGCCAGCAGCTTAGTGGGCGGCTCCTACAATGAGCAGTTCTTC. Translating it yields CASSLVGGSYNEQFF.

By sample share, this clonotype is medium-sized (0.01 to 0.1%). The chain uses TRBV6-4 and TRBJ2-2; D gene ambiguous. V shed 0 bases and J shed 3 bases, with 2 bases lying between them. The CDR3 contains 13 residues. CDR1 and CDR2 from the germline V gene are MRHNA and SNTAGT. The CDR3 sequence: CASSDSDTGELFF. The DNA of the CDR3 is TGTGCCAGCAGTGACTCGGACACCGGGGAGCTGTTTTTT.

V usage is TRBV15 and J usage is TRBJ2-3; 7 bases match TRBD2. The CDR3 covers 17 residues. Unmatched junction bases numbered 10, after V lost 0 bases and J lost 4 bases. The V gene's germline CDR1 is LNHNV and CDR2 YYDKDF (reference sequence). The CDR3 loop reads CATSRELGGSLADTQYF. The CDR3, as DNA: TGTGCCACCAGCAGAGAACTAGGCGGGAGTCTGGCAGATACGCAGTATTTT. The variable domain in full, with the rest retrieved from reference TRBV15 and TRBJ2-3, is DAMVIQNPRYQVTQFGKPVTLSCSQTLNHNVMYWYQQKSSQAPKLLFHYYDKDFNNEADTPDNFQSRRPNTSFCFLDIRSPGLGDTAMYLCATSRELGGSLADTQYFGPGTRLTVL.